Listed here are 4 T cell receptor beta chains from one sample, sequenced in a study of T cells in tuberculosis. Time point indicated: new active TB diagnosis, blood taken before or within 7 days of starting treatment. Produced via immunoSEQ multiplex PCR; TCRdb's table is partial and in-frame only. The sample has tens of thousands of clones, over 75% seen once. Sequencing was performed on PBMCs, taken at tuberculosis diagnosis. These TCRs come from an adult with tuberculosis.

The chain has TRBV29-1 and TRBJ2-1, with D possibly TRBD2 on 6 matching bases. Between the trimmed V and J ends, which lost 3 bases and 8 bases, there was a span of 8 bases. From germline, CDR1 is SQVTM and CDR2 ANQGSEA. The CDR3 loop spans 11 amino acids. For the CDR3, the DNA is TGCAGCGTTGAGCGGAGGGATGAGCAGTTCTTC. It encodes CSVERRDEQFF.

This chain's CDR3 is CASSGTGGADTQYF. CDR3 DNA sequence: TGTGCCAGCAGCGGGACAGGGGGTGCAGATACGCAGTATTTT. The chain combines TRBV9 with TRBJ2-3, with 10 bases aligning to TRBD1. The V segment lost 3 bases and the J segment 4 bases; nucleotides outside the gene matches: 2. The CDR3 spans 14 residues. Germline-derived CDR1 and CDR2 are SGDLS and YYNGEE.

This chain connects TRBV9 to TRBJ1-1; TRBD1 might be the D (5 bases). This CDR3 comprises 16 residues. Germline V gene lookup returns CDR1 SGDLS and CDR2 YYNGEE. Trimming shortened V by 4 bases and J by 4 bases, and 20 bases separated the two germline ends. The DNA of the CDR3 is TGTGCCAGCAGCCCAAAGGTGGGGGGAGGGGTCACTGAAGCTTTCTTT. This encodes CASSPKVGGGVTEAFF.

CDR3 DNA sequence: TGTGCCAGCAGCTTCCAACAGGGCTCGGACGAGCAGTACTTC. Translated: CASSFQQGSDEQYF. V usage is TRBV5-4 and J usage is TRBJ2-7; D perhaps matches TRBD1 (6 bases). Germline V gene sequence: CDR1 SGHNT, CDR2 YYREEE (reference sequence). The CDR3 has 14 amino acids. V was clipped by 2 bases and J by 5 bases, with 14 bases between them.